This T cell receptor (beta chain) was retrieved from a study of monozygotic twins with inflammatory bowel disease. As concerns this clonotype: Its antigen is unidentified.

The CDR3 is 13 amino acids. Germline lookup yields CDR1 SGHAT and CDR2 FQNNGV. Used for each TCR library was approximately 3,600 ng of total RNA. UMIs containing a 6-nucleotide sample barcode were added via template switching. After re-calling the 5' RACE reads, TCRdb lists one entry per CDR3 protein, DNA absent. The listing records 200,000 to 250,000 distinct CDR3 sequences. Study-level results: IBD patients showed reduced TCRbeta diversity (inverse Simpson) versus healthy co-twins.

The sample consisted of blood. This chain uses TRBV11-2 with TRBJ1-4. This TCR came from a human donor with ulcerative colitis or Crohn's disease, or a healthy co-twin of an affected twin (not recorded which). The CDR3 here is CASSPGGGVVLFF.